This is a list of T cell receptor beta chains from one sample in a study of neoadjuvant anti-PD-1 for oral cavity cancer. Measured with immunoSEQ multiplex PCR; TCRdb has only the in-frame clones, and not every one. The sample holds about 42,000 clones, roughly 77% seen once. Source: PBMCs, taken after nivolumab (anti-PD-1) treatment. Receptors originate from a person aged 40 to 85 with oral cavity squamous cell carcinoma. The CDR3 runs from the conserved cysteine through the conserved F or W. D genes are given only for firm matches. Clone size appears in some rows only: once, few, many, or a class for an expanded clone.

d_gene: -; v_gene: TRBV13; j_gene: TRBJ1-2; abundance: many; CDR3nt: TGTGCCAGCAGCTTGTGGGGCGGGACGGCTTCGAACTATGGCTACACCTTC; CDR3aa: CASSLWGGTASNYGYTF
d_gene: -; v_gene: TRBV7-3; j_gene: TRBJ2-3; abundance: -; CDR3nt: TGTGCCAGCAGCTTAACCCCCCGGGGTAGCACAGATACGCAGTATTTT; CDR3aa: CASSLTPRGSTDTQYF
d_gene: -; v_gene: TRBV5-1; j_gene: TRBJ1-1; abundance: -; CDR3nt: TGCGCCAGCAGCTTGTCCCAGGGTACTGAAGCTTTCTTT; CDR3aa: CASSLSQGTEAFF
d_gene: -; v_gene: TRBV28; j_gene: TRBJ2-7; abundance: -; CDR3nt: TGTGCCAGCAGTTTATATGTCCAAGGACAATACGAGCAGTACTTC; CDR3aa: CASSLYVQGQYEQYF
d_gene: TRBD1; v_gene: TRBV5-4; j_gene: TRBJ1-3; abundance: -; CDR3nt: TGTGCCAGCAGCTCCCGGGACAGGGGCTCTGGAAACACCATATATTTT; CDR3aa: CASSSRDRGSGNTIYF
d_gene: -; v_gene: TRBV19; j_gene: TRBJ1-1; abundance: few; CDR3nt: TGTGCCAGTAGTAGTACTGGGACCACTGAAGCTTTCTTT; CDR3aa: CASSSTGTTEAFF
d_gene: -; v_gene: TRBV7-9; j_gene: TRBJ1-3; abundance: -; CDR3nt: TGTGCCAGCAGCCGTGTGGGGGAGAGCTCTGGAAACACCATATATTTT; CDR3aa: CASSRVGESSGNTIYF
d_gene: -; v_gene: TRBV6-4; j_gene: TRBJ1-1; abundance: -; CDR3nt: TGTGCCAGCAGTGAATGGTCAGACAACACTGAAGCTTTCTTT; CDR3aa: CASSEWSDNTEAFF
d_gene: TRBD1; v_gene: TRBV27; j_gene: TRBJ1-5; abundance: -; CDR3nt: TGTGCCAGCAGGCCTGACAGGGGAAGGAGTCAGCCCCAGCATTTT; CDR3aa: CASRPDRGRSQPQHF
d_gene: TRBD1; v_gene: TRBV5-1; j_gene: TRBJ1-5; abundance: -; CDR3nt: TGCGCCAGCAGCTTGTGGCCCATAACAGGGGGAAGGAGCAATCAGCCCCAGCATTTT; CDR3aa: CASSLWPITGGRSNQPQHF
d_gene: -; v_gene: TRBV4-1; j_gene: TRBJ1-1; abundance: -; CDR3nt: TGCGCCAGCAGCCCGTCTTCGGCAGGGTGGTTCACTGAAGCTTTCTTT; CDR3aa: CASSPSSAGWFTEAFF
d_gene: -; v_gene: TRBV2; j_gene: TRBJ1-6; abundance: -; CDR3nt: TGTGCCAGTGGAGGGAGCTCCTATAATTCACCCCTCCACTTT; CDR3aa: CASGGSSYNSPLHF
d_gene: TRBD1; v_gene: TRBV5-1; j_gene: TRBJ2-7; abundance: -; CDR3nt: TGCGCCAGCAGTCCCATGAGACAGGGGAGACCCTACGAGCAGTACTTC; CDR3aa: CASSPMRQGRPYEQYF
d_gene: TRBD1; v_gene: TRBV9; j_gene: TRBJ2-1; abundance: -; CDR3nt: TGTGCCAGCAGCGTGTTAGGGGGCCGCGAGCAGTTCTTC; CDR3aa: CASSVLGGREQFF
d_gene: TRBD2; v_gene: TRBV4-2; j_gene: TRBJ2-1; abundance: -; CDR3nt: TGTGCCAGCAGCCAAGATATAAGCGGGGCGACTTTATTTTACAATGAGCAGTTCTTC; CDR3aa: CASSQDISGATLFYNEQFF
d_gene: TRBD1; v_gene: TRBV6-4; j_gene: TRBJ2-3; abundance: -; CDR3nt: TGTGCCAGCAGTGGGACAGGGGGCGCAGATACGCAGTATTTT; CDR3aa: CASSGTGGADTQYF
d_gene: -; v_gene: TRBV2; j_gene: TRBJ1-5; abundance: once; CDR3nt: TGTGCCATCAGGGACACAAATCAGCCCCAGCATTTT; CDR3aa: CAIRDTNQPQHF
d_gene: -; v_gene: TRBV6-1; j_gene: TRBJ2-7; abundance: -; CDR3nt: TGTGCCAGCAGCCTCTACGAGCAGTACTTC; CDR3aa: CASSLYEQYF
d_gene: -; v_gene: TRBV6-1; j_gene: TRBJ2-7; abundance: -; CDR3nt: TGTGCCAGCCTCCTTAGCTGGGAGTACGAGCAGTACTTC; CDR3aa: CASLLSWEYEQYF
d_gene: -; v_gene: TRBV18; j_gene: TRBJ1-1; abundance: -; CDR3nt: TGTGCCAGCTCACACCGACAGAAGGAGAACACTGAAGCTTTCTTT; CDR3aa: CASSHRQKENTEAFF
d_gene: -; v_gene: TRBV6-1; j_gene: TRBJ2-3; abundance: -; CDR3nt: TGTGCCAGCAGGGAGGGACAGTCCACAGATACGCAGTATTTT; CDR3aa: CASREGQSTDTQYF
d_gene: -; v_gene: TRBV29-1; j_gene: TRBJ2-7; abundance: few; CDR3nt: TGCAGCGTCCTCGGAGCTTTAGGAGGCGAGCAGTACTTC; CDR3aa: CSVLGALGGEQYF
d_gene: -; v_gene: TRBV2; j_gene: TRBJ1-1; abundance: medium-sized; CDR3nt: TGTGCCAGCAGTGAAAGGGTGAACACTGAAGCTTTCTTT; CDR3aa: CASSERVNTEAFF
d_gene: -; v_gene: TRBV6-6; j_gene: TRBJ2-1; abundance: -; CDR3nt: TGTGCCAGCTTTGCGATCCCGGCCGCGGACGAGAACGAGCAGTTCTTC; CDR3aa: CASFAIPAADENEQFF
d_gene: TRBD1; v_gene: TRBV19; j_gene: TRBJ1-2; abundance: -; CDR3nt: TGTGCCAGTAGTAGCGACAGGGGGCTCTATGGCTACACCTTC; CDR3aa: CASSSDRGLYGYTF
d_gene: TRBD1; v_gene: TRBV2; j_gene: TRBJ2-1; abundance: -; CDR3nt: TGTGCCAGCAGGAAGGGGGACAGGCTCACGAGTTACAATGAGCAGTTCTTC; CDR3aa: CASRKGDRLTSYNEQFF
d_gene: -; v_gene: TRBV6-4; j_gene: TRBJ2-7; abundance: -; CDR3nt: TGTGCCAGCAGTGTGGAGGAATCCTACGAGCAGTACTTC; CDR3aa: CASSVEESYEQYF
d_gene: -; v_gene: TRBV5-4; j_gene: TRBJ1-4; abundance: -; CDR3nt: TGTGCCAGCAGCTACGGAGCCGGGGCTAATGAAAAACTGTTTTTT; CDR3aa: CASSYGAGANEKLFF
d_gene: -; v_gene: TRBV19; j_gene: TRBJ2-5; abundance: -; CDR3nt: TGTGCCAGTAGTATAGACACTCTTGGGGGAGAGACCCAGTACTTC; CDR3aa: CASSIDTLGGETQYF
d_gene: -; v_gene: TRBV2; j_gene: TRBJ2-7; abundance: -; CDR3nt: TGTGCCAGCAGAACAGGGCCCGAGCAGTACTTC; CDR3aa: CASRTGPEQYF
d_gene: -; v_gene: TRBV20-1; j_gene: TRBJ1-1; abundance: -; CDR3nt: TGCAGTGCTCGCTTACAGGTTGTGGATTTCTTT; CDR3aa: CSARLQVVDFF
d_gene: -; v_gene: TRBV7-7; j_gene: TRBJ2-1; abundance: -; CDR3nt: TGTGCCAGCAGCCCAGGTGTTATGAAAGGAAGCTCCTACAATGAGCAGTTCTTC; CDR3aa: CASSPGVMKGSSYNEQFF
d_gene: -; v_gene: TRBV19; j_gene: TRBJ2-2; abundance: -; CDR3nt: TGTGCTGGCGGGGCCGCGGCGGACACCGGGGAGCTGTTTTTT; CDR3aa: CAGGAAADTGELFF
d_gene: -; v_gene: TRBV11-2; j_gene: TRBJ1-1; abundance: -; CDR3nt: TGTGCCAGCAGTCGCTCCGGGACACCCGTGCTATTT; CDR3aa: CASSRSGTPVLF
d_gene: -; v_gene: TRBV9; j_gene: TRBJ2-1; abundance: -; CDR3nt: TGTGCCAGCAGCGTAGCGGGCGGAATCTCCTACAATGAGCAGTTCTTC; CDR3aa: CASSVAGGISYNEQFF
d_gene: -; v_gene: TRBV19; j_gene: TRBJ1-5; abundance: -; CDR3nt: TGTGCCAGTAGGACCTATAGCAATCAGCCCCAGCATTTT; CDR3aa: CASRTYSNQPQHF
d_gene: -; v_gene: TRBV29-1; j_gene: TRBJ1-1; abundance: -; CDR3nt: TGCAGCGTTGCGGGCAGCACTGAAGCTTTCTTT; CDR3aa: CSVAGSTEAFF
d_gene: TRBD2; v_gene: TRBV5-6; j_gene: TRBJ2-7; abundance: -; CDR3nt: TGTGCCAGCAGCTCTAGCGGGGGCTACGAGCAGTACTTC; CDR3aa: CASSSSGGYEQYF
d_gene: -; v_gene: TRBV21-1; j_gene: TRBJ2-6; abundance: -; CDR3nt: TGTGCCAGCTCTGACAGGGATGTAGTTTCTGGGGCCAACGTCCTGACTTTC; CDR3aa: CASSDRDVVSGANVLTF
d_gene: -; v_gene: TRBV6-5; j_gene: TRBJ2-6; abundance: -; CDR3nt: TGTGCCAGCAGTTACTCGGGGGTCGGGGCCAACGTCCTGACTTTC; CDR3aa: CASSYSGVGANVLTF
d_gene: TRBD2; v_gene: TRBV27; j_gene: TRBJ2-7; abundance: -; CDR3nt: TGTGCCAGCAGTTGGACTAGCGGGGGGCCCATCTACGAGCAGTACTTC; CDR3aa: CASSWTSGGPIYEQYF
d_gene: -; v_gene: TRBV10-3; j_gene: TRBJ2-3; abundance: -; CDR3nt: TGTGCCATCAGCTCAGGGAACACCCTTACCACAGATACGCAGTATTTT; CDR3aa: CAISSGNTLTTDTQYF
d_gene: TRBD1; v_gene: TRBV7-9; j_gene: TRBJ1-2; abundance: once; CDR3nt: TGTGCCAGCAGCTTAGGAGGGACAGCTAACTATGGCTACACCTTC; CDR3aa: CASSLGGTANYGYTF
d_gene: -; v_gene: TRBV6-5; j_gene: TRBJ2-3; abundance: -; CDR3nt: TGTGCCAGCAGGGGGACGGCCAGCACAGATACGCAGTATTTT; CDR3aa: CASRGTASTDTQYF
d_gene: TRBD1; v_gene: TRBV28; j_gene: TRBJ1-3; abundance: -; CDR3nt: TGTGCCAGCAGTCCCGGACAGGGGATCTCTGGAAACACCATATATTTT; CDR3aa: CASSPGQGISGNTIYF
d_gene: TRBD1; v_gene: TRBV30; j_gene: TRBJ1-5; abundance: -; CDR3nt: TGTGCCTGGAGTCGGCAGGGGGCGTCTCAGCCCCAGCATTTT; CDR3aa: CAWSRQGASQPQHF
d_gene: TRBD1; v_gene: TRBV5-1; j_gene: TRBJ2-1; abundance: -; CDR3nt: TGCGCCAGCAGCTTGGACAGGGGAGACAATGAGCAGTTCTTC; CDR3aa: CASSLDRGDNEQFF
d_gene: -; v_gene: TRBV4-2; j_gene: TRBJ2-1; abundance: -; CDR3nt: TGTGCCAGCAGCGAACAGGGTGGATATATACAGTTCTTC; CDR3aa: CASSEQGGYIQFF
d_gene: -; v_gene: TRBV5-1; j_gene: TRBJ2-5; abundance: -; CDR3nt: TGCGCCAGCAGCTTGGCTGACGGGTACCAAGAGACCCAGTACTTC; CDR3aa: CASSLADGYQETQYF
d_gene: -; v_gene: TRBV5-4; j_gene: TRBJ1-2; abundance: -; CDR3nt: TGTGCCAGCAGCGCGTATTATCAGGGTAACTATGGCTACACCTTC; CDR3aa: CASSAYYQGNYGYTF